This T cell receptor (beta chain) was identified during a study of CD8 T cells in ankylosing spondylitis. Whole-study results and caveats: Prior work had noted some motif variants in reactive arthritis blood and synovial fluid. Seemingly characteristic of ankylosing spondylitis blood was a TCR beta motif consisting of under 10 highly homologous variants. Reportedly, significant enrichment of disease-linked clones occurred in matched ankylosing spondylitis synovial fluid.

This clonotype was recorded many times. Its antigen remains unknown. In TCRdb, the 5' RACE reads were re-called with MiXCR into one record per CDR3 protein. There are 240,000 or so distinct CDR3 sequences in the sample; around 7.8% occur only once, and around 6.8% lies in the top ten. The CDR3 sequence is 14 residues long. Germline loops: CDR1 GTSNPN, CDR2 SVGIG (reference sequence). Trimming at V came to 0 bases and at J to 1 base, leaving 1 base not matched to a gene. The sequence was collected from a male donor with ankylosing spondylitis or in good health (not recorded which). The chain carries TRBV30 and TRBJ2-3; 7 bases align to TRBD1. The sample comprised blood, either unsorted or a sorted T cell fraction (not recorded which). The CDR3 protein is CAWSVDRGTDTQYF. In nucleotides, the CDR3 is TGTGCCTGGAGTGTCGACAGGGGCACAGATACGCAGTATTTT.